This T cell receptor (beta chain) stems from a study of lung T cells in sarcoidosis with Löfgren's syndrome. Study at large: Analyses focused on Löfgren's syndrome patients.

MiXCR was run by TCRdb on the reads, yielding one entry per CDR3 protein. The table records 58,000 or so distinct CDR3 sequences, over 20% of them present only once. This clonotype has only a few counts. As yet, its antigen is unknown. Study observations and caveats: Multiple Löfgren's syndrome patients reportedly shared TRAV12-1 and TRBV2 CDR3 motifs. In alpha-beta pairs, TRAV12-1 favored TRBV2, and their CDR3s were homologous. Löfgren's syndrome patients reportedly showed greatest TRAV12-1 and TRBV2 expansion versus controls.

CDR3 length: 14 amino acids. Deletions cut 2 bases from V and 2 bases from J, with 9 bases between. CDR1 and CDR2 from the germline V gene are LGHDT and YNNKEL (reference sequence). Sequencing was performed on CD4+ T cells from PBMCs. This sequence joins TRBV3-1 and TRBJ1-1; D may be TRBD1 (5 bases). The sequence was collected from a human donor with sarcoidosis (Löfgren's syndrome or another form), or a control subject (not recorded which). The CDR3 DNA follows: TGTGCCAGCAGCCAACCAGGGTCAAACACTGAAGCTTTCTTT. Its protein product is CASSQPGSNTEAFF.